These T cell receptor beta chains were read from a single sample in a study of T cell responses to AZD1222 COVID-19 vaccine. The data were produced by immunoSEQ multiplex PCR, yet TCRdb's version contains in-frame clones alone and is incomplete. Of fewer than 200,000 clones in the sample, 88% were seen once. The specimen comprised peripheral blood, sampled 28 days after the second AZD1222 dose. The receptors were sampled from an adult who received the AZD1222 COVID-19 vaccine. Each CDR3 is given with its conserved first and last residue. A D gene is named only where the DNA matches it firmly. Clone sizes are given selectively: once, few, many, or a class where the clone is expanded.

J gene | D gene | clone size | V gene | CDR3 DNA | CDR3 protein
TRBJ1-4 | NA | NA | TRBV7-2 | TGTGCCAGCAGCTTCGGCAGGGATGAAAAACTGTTTTTT | CASSFGRDEKLFF
TRBJ1-3 | NA | once | TRBV18 | TGTGCCAGCTCACCACCTGGACTTTCTGGAAACACCATATATTTT | CASSPPGLSGNTIYF
TRBJ1-1 | NA | NA | TRBV30 | TGTGCCTGGAGTGTACCCTATGATAACACTGAAGCTTTCTTT | CAWSVPYDNTEAFF
TRBJ1-2 | NA | once | TRBV20-1 | TGCAGTGCTAGAGACTTGGGTGGCTACACCTTC | CSARDLGGYTF
TRBJ1-2 | NA | NA | TRBV5-1 | TGCGCCAGCAGCCTCGGGCCGACTAACTATGGCTACACCTTC | CASSLGPTNYGYTF
TRBJ2-2 | NA | NA | TRBV10-2 | TGCGCCAGCAGTGAGTCTCTATGGGGGGCGCGTCACACCGGGGAGCTGTTTTTT | CASSESLWGARHTGELFF
TRBJ1-1 | NA | once | TRBV30 | TGTGCCTGGAGTGCCGACACTGAAGCTTTCTTT | CAWSADTEAFF
TRBJ1-1 | TRBD1 | NA | TRBV5-1 | TGCGCCAGCAGAAAGGACCCACAGGGGGGCACTGAAGCTTTCTTT | CASRKDPQGGTEAFF
TRBJ2-7 | NA | NA | TRBV5-1 | TGCGCCAGCAGCTTGGCTCTAAGGGGCTCGGAGCAGTACTTC | CASSLALRGSEQYF
TRBJ1-6 | NA | NA | TRBV6-5 | TGTGCCAGCCGAGACCCGGGAGCTCTTTCACCCCTCCACTTT | CASRDPGALSPLHF
TRBJ2-5 | NA | NA | TRBV6-6 | TGTGCCAGCAGTTACAGTCAGGCTGCAGAGACCCAGTACTTC | CASSYSQAAETQYF
TRBJ1-5 | NA | NA | TRBV3-1/TRBV3-2 | TGTGCCAGCAGCCAAGGGGACAATCAGCCCCAGCATTTT | CASSQGDNQPQHF
TRBJ2-2 | NA | NA | TRBV9 | TGTGCCAGCAGCGCCCTCTACGGGGAGCTGTTTTTT | CASSALYGELFF
TRBJ1-5 | TRBD1 | once | TRBV9 | TGTGCCAGCAGCGCGACAGGGGGCCTCAATCAGCCCCAGCATTTT | CASSATGGLNQPQHF
TRBJ2-3 | NA | NA | TRBV19 | TGTGCCAGTAGTATTGTAAACACAGATACGCAGTATTTT | CASSIVNTDTQYF
TRBJ2-2 | NA | NA | TRBV5-1 | TGCGCCAGCAGCTTGGGGGCCCCCTTCACCGGGGAGCTGTTTTTT | CASSLGAPFTGELFF